The text below deals with one TCR beta chain. A second PCR of about 7 to 11 cycles used a sample-barcoded 5' primer and a J-beta primer mix. TCRdb ran MiXCR on the 5' RACE reads and lists one entry per CDR3 protein. The sample consists of around 800,000 distinct CDR3 sequences, under 45% of them appearing once. The data belong to a study of blood T cells in healthy people across ages. V lost 4 bases and J lost 4, with 7 bases in between. Germline CDR1 and CDR2: MNHEY and SVGEGT. This CDR3 has 12 residues. The material sequenced was blood. The clonotype was recovered from a man in his 60s in good health. This chain connects TRBV6-2 or TRBV6-3 to TRBJ1-2; D not certain. CDR3 sequence: CASSFALYGYTF. DNA of the CDR3: TGTGCCAGCAGTTTCGCGCTCTATGGCTACACCTTC.